These 3 T cell receptor beta chains were sequenced from one sample in a study of molecular identifiers for immune sequencing clone quantification. TCRdb reprocessed the PCR reads via MiXCR and lists one record per CDR3 protein. The sample yields some 100,000 distinct CDR3 sequences, roughly a third seen once. Material for sequencing was naive CD8+ T cells from blood, with Jurkat cell RNA spiked in. Subset noted: FACS-sorted CD8+CD4-CCR7+CD45RA+ naive T cells. The receptor source for this set is a human donor in good health. Some libraries in this study had Jurkat cell RNA spiked in.

This clonotype was seen at least ten times. The J gene is TRBJ1-5, the V gene TRBV7-8; D unclear. The CDR3 sequence is 15 residues long. In germline, CDR1 is SGHVS, CDR2 FQNEAQ. Between the trimmed V and J ends, which lost 5 bases and 0 bases, there was a span of 11 bases. The CDR3: CASSTLSYSNQPQHF. CDR3 in DNA: TGTGCCAGCAGCACCCTATCCTATAGCAATCAGCCCCAGCATTTT. Based on the CDR3 plus reference TRBV7-8 and TRBJ1-5, the full variable domain is GAGVSQSPRYKVAKRGQDVALRCDPISGHVSLFWYQQALGQGPEFLTYFQNEAQLDKSGLPSDRFFAERPEGSVSTLKIQRTQQEDSAVYLCASSTLSYSNQPQHFGDGTRLSIL.

The chain employs TRBV13 and TRBJ2-5; tentatively, D is TRBD2 (5 bases). This CDR3 region has 16 residues. Germline V CDR1 and CDR2: PRHDT, FYEKMQ (reference sequence). The V end lost 0 bases, the J end lost 0 bases, and 11 bases lay between the germline ends. CDR3 sequence reads: CASSLGGVGNQETQYF. The CDR3 DNA reads as TGTGCCAGCAGCTTAGGCGGGGTAGGAAACCAAGAGACCCAGTACTTC.

With respect to this clonotype: A much bigger clone sits one base away, suggesting this may be a read error. The V call is TRBV6-6, the J call TRBJ2-7; TRBD1 might be the D (6 bases). Germline V gene data show CDR1 as MNHNY and CDR2 as SVGAGI (reference sequence). The CDR3 runs 13 residues. Written as DNA, the CDR3 is TGTGCCAGCAGCCTTACAGGGCCCGGCGAGCAGTGCTTC. It yields the protein CASSLTGPGEQCF.